This record covers a single T cell receptor beta chain. Its binding antigen is unknown. Within one base of it there is no much larger clone, and no base qualities were kept. Between the V and J ends, shortened by 4 bases and 0 bases respectively, the junction contains 11 bases. The CDR3 measures 14 amino acids from cysteine to phenylalanine. Only the CDR3 DNA is retained, 42 bases long and in frame from the first base. Based on the germline V gene, the CDR1 and CDR2 sequences are SQVTM and ANQGSEA. The data belong to a study of blood T cell repertoires in COVID-19 (TCRdb year 2020). Background for the entire study: Collaborator samples came from the United States, Italy and Spain and covered acute and convalescent phases of COVID-19. The prospective study material was composed of cDNA or gDNA derived from T cells, B-cell-depleted T cells, or PBMCs. Subjects who had been exposed to COVID-19, were actively infected with it, or had recovered from it provided the deeply sampled blood TCRbeta repertoires that made up the dataset. A freely available public database, intended as a resource for researchers studying the immune response to SARS-CoV-2, is where the repertoires were released. The samples were drawn from the first 160 participants of the ongoing ImmuneRACE study and from 950 to 1,500 subjects provided by 6 global collaborators. The sample metadata nearly always contained a de-identified subject ID, COVID-19 status, age in years and sex. Where available, HLA class I and class II types were taken from metadata supplied by the sample provider and were not determined by assay-based typing.

The immunoSEQ Assay, a bias-controlled multiplex PCR, was used to amplify TCRbeta CDR3 regions from genomic DNA. Under the source paper's analysis protocol: The number of nucleated cells in each sample was estimated from the amplification of reference gene primers within the assay. To quantify the absolute abundance of each unique TCRbeta CDR3 rearrangement, sequence reads were collapsed and filtered. For each sample, productive Simpson clonality was calculated by taking the square root of Simpson's diversity index across productive rearrangements. TCRdb carries this immuneACCESS record with in-frame sequences only. Its versions omit some clonotypes, under half of them owing to an unresolved V gene in the studies checked, with the rest unexplained. The D gene and trimming were derived from the DNA, and the V and J assignments and clone size from that table. This sample lists fewer than 130,000 clones; 80% to 90% were detected once. The ten largest make up 16% of the sample.

Collaborating institutions collected whole blood in K2EDTA tubes following their own protocols. For TCRbeta analysis, collaborators shipped samples as frozen whole blood, isolated PBMCs, or DNA extracted from either of those sample types. Overall study outcomes, separate from this receptor: Clinical and demographic metadata were provided uncurated, with the amount varying by source and participant.

This receptor was taken from a woman aged 60 to 75 with acute or convalescent COVID-19. The sequence joins TRBV29-1 to TRBJ2-3; a weak D assignment points to TRBD1 (5 bases agree). The sequencing input was peripheral blood. CDR3 reads: CSVGTFSSTDTQYF. The base sequence is TGCAGCGTTGGGACATTCTCCAGCACAGATACGCAGTATTTT.